This TCR beta chain derives from a study of blood T cell repertoires in COVID-19. Study information: PBMCs, B-cell-depleted T cells, or T cells provided the cDNA or gDNA that made up the material.

Data came from immunoSEQ multiplex PCR; TCRdb stores just in-frame clones and leaves some out. The sample includes 250,000 to 300,000 clones, roughly 92% of them seen just once. V shed 3 bases and J 6 bases; nucleotides not matched to a gene: 7. Looked up from germline, CDR1 is SGHNT and CDR2 is YYREEE (reference sequence). This CDR3 has 15 residues. The chain couples TRBV5-4 to TRBJ2-1, with TRBD1 matching 9 bases. Input material: peripheral blood. This TCR came from a woman in her 30s with COVID-19, enrolled during active disease. CDR3 bases: TGTGCCAGCAGCTCCCGGGACAGGGTCAGCAATGAGCAGTTCTTC. The encoded protein is CASSSRDRVSNEQFF.